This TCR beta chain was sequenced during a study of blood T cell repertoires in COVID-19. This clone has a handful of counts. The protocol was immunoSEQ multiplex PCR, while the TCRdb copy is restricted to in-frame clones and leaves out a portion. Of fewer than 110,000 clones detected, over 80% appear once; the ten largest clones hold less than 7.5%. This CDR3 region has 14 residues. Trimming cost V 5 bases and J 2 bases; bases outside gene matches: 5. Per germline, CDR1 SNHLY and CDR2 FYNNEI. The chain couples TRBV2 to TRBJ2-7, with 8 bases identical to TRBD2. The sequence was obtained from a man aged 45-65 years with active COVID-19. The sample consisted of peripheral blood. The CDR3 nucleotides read TGTGCCAGCAGTCCCGGACTAGCCCCCTACGAGCAGTACTTC. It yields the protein CASSPGLAPYEQYF.